The 28 T cell receptor beta chains listed next were all sequenced from one sample in a study of CD8 T cells in Susac syndrome. The RNA, about 0.5 to 1 ug, was put through reverse transcription using random hexamers. TCRdb reanalysed the immunoSEQ multiplex PCR reads using MiXCR and keeps one entry per CDR3 protein. The sample includes approximately 150,000 distinct CDR3 sequences, about 93% of them seen just once. Sample: CD4+ T cells from PBMCs. All receptors come from a human donor in good health.

This clonotype is a singleton in its sample. The chain employs TRBV6-4 and TRBJ2-1; no reliable D call. This CDR3 region has 15 residues. CDR1 is MRHNA and CDR2 is SNTAGT in the germline V gene. Trimming left V 0 bases short and J 0 bases short, with 6 bases between. CDR3 residues: CASSDSASSYNEQFF. The CDR3 DNA reads as TGTGCCAGCAGTGACTCTGCCAGCTCCTACAATGAGCAGTTCTTC.

The genes are TRBV29-1 and TRBJ1-1; D gene ambiguous. The CDR3 spans 12 residues. V shed 7 bases and J shed 1 base, with 10 bases lying between them. Germline lookup yields CDR1 SQVTM and CDR2 ANQGSEA. The CDR3 DNA reads TGCAGCGGCAGCCTCCCGAACACTGAAGCTTTCTTT. Its protein is CSGSLPNTEAFF. Filled out from reference TRBV29-1 and TRBJ1-1, the complete variable domain reads SAVISQKPSRDICQRGTSLTIQCQVDSQVTMMFWYRQQPGQSLTLIATANQGSEATYESGFVIDKFPISRPNLTFSTLTVSNMSPEDSSIYLCSGSLPNTEAFFGQGTRLTVV.

A single count supports this clonotype. The CDR3 bases are TGTGCCAGTAGTATTGGGTGGGGCGGTAACAATCAGCCCCAGCATTTT. Its protein product is CASSIGWGGNNQPQHF. The chain is built from TRBV19 and TRBJ1-5; possibly TRBD1 for D (5 bases). CDR1 and CDR2 from the germline V gene are LNHDA and SQIVND (reference sequence). V dropped 3 bases and J dropped 3 bases, with 15 bases sitting between them. The length of the CDR3 is 16 residues.

The chain has TRBV7-2 and TRBJ2-3; D is possibly TRBD1 (5 bases). Between the trimmed V and J ends, which lost 3 bases and 0 bases, there was a span of 7 bases. Germline assignment: CDR1 SGHTA and CDR2 FQGNSA. There are 14 residues in the CDR3. DNA of the CDR3: TGTGCCAGCAGCTTGGGGCCGAGCACAGATACGCAGTATTTT. Its translation: CASSLGPSTDTQYF.

The chain has TRBV7-2 and TRBJ1-2, with 9 positions matching TRBD1. The germline gives CDR1 SGHTA, CDR2 FQGNSA. The junction had 12 bases not matched to a gene; V was cut back by 1 base and J by 6 bases. The CDR3 has 17 residues. CDR3 DNA sequence: TGTGCCAGCAGCTTAGGACCCGGGACAGGGTTTCGAGATGGCTACACCTTC. It translates to CASSLGPGTGFRDGYTF.

The CDR3: CASSQEGDRGRAPLHF. In nucleotides, the CDR3 is TGTGCCAGCAGCCAAGAAGGAGACAGGGGGAGGGCACCCCTCCACTTT. The V gene is TRBV3-1, the J gene TRBJ1-6; TRBD1 matches at 9 bases. The length of the CDR3 is 16 residues. Trimming cost V 0 bases and J 11 bases; bases outside gene matches: 8. Looked up from germline, CDR1 is LGHDT and CDR2 is YNNKEL (reference sequence).

The chain joins TRBV15 to TRBJ2-4; TRBD2 aligns across 8 bases. CDR3 length equals 18 residues. Looked up from germline, CDR1 is LNHNV and CDR2 is YYDKDF (reference sequence). The V gene end was trimmed by 3 bases and the J gene end by 2 bases; junction bases not matched to a gene: 12. The CDR3 DNA reads as TGTGCCACCAGCAGGGACCAGGGCGGGGGGCCGACCAAAAACATTCAGTACTTC. Its translation: CATSRDQGGGPTKNIQYF.

The chain combines TRBV7-2 with TRBJ2-7, with TRBD1 matching over 11 bases. V trimming: 5 bases; J trimming: 3 bases; junction bases outside the gene matches: 6. The CDR3 runs to 15 residues. The V gene's germline CDR1 is SGHTA and CDR2 FQGNSA. CDR3 loop: CASSSWTGGSYEQYF. The CDR3 DNA follows: TGTGCCAGCAGCAGCTGGACAGGGGGCAGCTACGAGCAGTACTTC.

The genes are TRBV3-1 and TRBJ2-5; 7 bases are shared with TRBD1. The length of the CDR3 is 14 residues. With V trimmed by 2 bases and J by 2 bases, 2 bases remained unmatched. Germline CDR1 and CDR2: LGHDT and YNNKEL (reference sequence). The CDR3 sequence is CASSQSGGQETQYF. CDR3 DNA: TGTGCCAGCAGCCAATCAGGGGGTCAAGAGACCCAGTACTTC.

The chain carries TRBV6-6 and TRBJ1-1, with 7 nucleotides matching TRBD1. The CDR3 sequence is 15 residues long. Germline lookup yields CDR1 MNHNY and CDR2 SVGAGI (reference sequence). With V trimmed by 7 bases and J by 4 bases, 12 bases remained unmatched. The CDR3 is CASNPQTGSGTEAFF. CDR3 nucleotide sequence: TGTGCCAGCAATCCACAGACAGGGTCAGGCACTGAAGCTTTCTTT.

The genes are TRBV6-5 and TRBJ2-7; D not resolved. The germline V gene has CDR1 MNHEY and CDR2 SVGAGI. This CDR3 contains 11 residues. Trimming removed 5 bases at V and 8 bases at J, with 10 bases between. CDR3 bases: TGTGCCAGCAGTACCACTACGCAGCAGTACTTC. Translated: CASSTTTQQYF.

Concerning this clonotype itself: Compared with germline, one end of the junction differs, possibly owing to a read error. The rearrangement joins TRBV5-1 to TRBJ2-7; 8 bases fit TRBD2. The CDR3 runs 13 residues. Germline V gives CDR1 SGHRS, CDR2 YFSETQ. The CDR3 sequence is CASSPDPGGGRNF. The CDR3 DNA follows: TGCGCCAGCAGCCCCGATCCCGGGGGGGGACGGAACTTC.

This clonotype has just a few counts. The chain recombines TRBV2 with TRBJ2-1; TRBD2 aligns across 10 bases. Trimming removed 4 bases from V and 3 bases from J; junction bases left unmatched: 3. Germline values: CDR1 SNHLY, CDR2 FYNNEI. There are 15 residues in the CDR3. The CDR3 coding sequence is TGTGCCAGCAGTGCGAGCGGGGGGGGCTACAATGAGCAGTTCTTC. Residues: CASSASGGGYNEQFF.

The chain combines TRBV5-4 with TRBJ1-1, with D possibly being TRBD1 (5 bases). The CDR3 consists of 13 residues. Germline V gives CDR1 SGHNT, CDR2 YYREEE (reference sequence). The V and J ends lost 0 bases and 6 bases respectively, with 9 bases between them. The CDR3 sequence: CASSLGGRPEAFF. The DNA for the CDR3 is TGTGCCAGCAGCTTGGGGGGGAGGCCTGAAGCTTTCTTT.

This chain links TRBV6-5 with TRBJ1-2; D call uncertain. The CDR3 contains 14 residues. V was shortened by 1 base and J by 4 bases, with 10 bases between the two germline ends. Looked up from germline, CDR1 is MNHEY and CDR2 is SVGAGI. The CDR3 region is CASSYYQASYGYTF. The CDR3 bases are TGTGCCAGCAGTTACTATCAGGCCTCCTATGGCTACACCTTC.

The chain couples TRBV6-5 to TRBJ2-2, with 9 positions matching TRBD1. CDR3 length: 16 amino acids. J gave up 4 bases and V 5 bases, and 8 bases lay outside the gene matches. The germline gives CDR1 MNHEY, CDR2 SVGAGI. The DNA of the CDR3 is TGTGCCAGCAGTACTCCGCGACAGGGGGTCACCGGGGAGCTGTTTTTT. This sequence encodes CASSTPRQGVTGELFF.

This chain connects TRBV20-1 to TRBJ1-1, with a tentative D call TRBD1 (6 bases). From germline, CDR1 is DFQATT and CDR2 SNEGSKA (reference sequence). V was cut by 2 bases and J by 4 bases, with 11 bases left in between. The CDR3 covers 13 residues. The CDR3 loop reads CSARQGLSTEAFF. CDR3 nucleotides: TGCAGTGCTAGACAGGGGTTAAGCACTGAAGCTTTCTTT.

This chain links TRBV29-1 with TRBJ1-1; no reliable D call. The germline V and J ends were trimmed by 4 bases and 0 bases, with 12 bases remaining between them. The CDR3 is made up of 14 amino acids. Germline CDR1 SQVTM, CDR2 ANQGSEA. Written as DNA, the CDR3 is TGCAGCGTTGTCAAGGATTTCATGAACACTGAAGCTTTCTTT. Its translation is CSVVKDFMNTEAFF.

The chain employs TRBV9 and TRBJ2-3; tentatively, D is TRBD1 (5 bases). Per germline, CDR1 SGDLS and CDR2 YYNGEE. Trimming stripped 0 bases from V and 3 bases from J, with 14 bases between. This CDR3 has 16 amino acids. Here the CDR3 DNA reads TGTGCCAGCAGCGTAGGCTCGACAGTAACGACAGATACGCAGTATTTT. It specifies CASSVGSTVTTDTQYF.

There are a few counts of this clonotype. An end of the junction does not agree with germline; a read error may underlie this. This chain connects TRBV5-1 to TRBJ1-5; D gene uncertain. There are 13 residues in the CDR3. Looked up from germline, CDR1 is SGHRS and CDR2 is YFSETQ. CDR3: CASSLGSNQPQHF. The CDR3 nucleotides are TGTGCCAGCAGCTTAGGTAGCAATCAGCCCCAGCATTTT.

As concerns this clonotype: An end of the junction does not agree with germline; a read error may underlie this. The chain links TRBV6-1 to TRBJ2-6; perhaps TRBD1 as D (5 bases). This CDR3 is 15 amino acids long. Per the germline V gene, CDR1 is MNHNS and CDR2 is SASEGT. In nucleotides, the CDR3 is TGTGTCAGCAGCCAGACAGTTAGTGGGGCCAACGTCCTGACTTTC. Protein sequence: CVSSQTVSGANVLTF.

This clonotype was found a few times. The V call is TRBV2, the J call TRBJ2-1, with D unresolved. This CDR3 comprises 12 residues. The ends were cut back, 5 bases at V and 5 bases at J, with 7 bases in the middle. Germline loops: CDR1 SNHLY, CDR2 FYNNEI. This CDR3 reads CASSRRNNEQFF. CDR3 DNA sequence: TGTGCCAGCAGTCGACGAAACAATGAGCAGTTCTTC.

J is TRBJ2-7 and V is TRBV20-1, with 8 bases fitting TRBD1. The germline gives CDR1 DFQATT, CDR2 SNEGSKA (reference sequence). The CDR3 spans 15 residues. V gave up 1 base and J gave up 3 bases; unmatched junction bases: 8. DNA of the CDR3: TGCAGTGCTAGAGTGATTGGACAGGGAGGCTACGAGCAGTACTTC. Translated: CSARVIGQGGYEQYF.

J is TRBJ2-5 and V is TRBV18; possibly TRBD2 for D (6 bases). Trimming left V 3 bases short and J 5 bases short, with 22 bases between. Germline CDR1 reads KGHSH; CDR2 reads LQKENI. CDR3 size: 17 residues. CDR3 nucleotide sequence: TGTGCCAGCTCACCTCCGGGCTGGCGGGGTCAGAGGGAGACCCAGTACTTC. The encoded protein is CASSPPGWRGQRETQYF.

This clonotype was recorded once. The rearrangement joins TRBV20-1 to TRBJ2-6; D is perhaps TRBD2 (6 bases). CDR1 and CDR2 from the germline V gene are DFQATT and SNEGSKA (reference sequence). This CDR3 region has 13 residues. V was shortened by 8 bases and J by 2 bases, with 10 bases between the two germline ends. The CDR3: CSSWGAGANVLTF. CDR3 sequence (DNA): TGCAGTTCTTGGGGGGCTGGGGCCAACGTCCTGACTTTC.

The chain is built from TRBV18 and TRBJ2-6, with D perhaps matching TRBD2 (6 bases). V gave up 1 base and J gave up 4 bases, with 17 bases separating them. The CDR3 is 18 amino acids. Per the germline V gene, CDR1 is KGHSH and CDR2 is LQKENI. Here the CDR3 reads CASSPRASVVEGANVLTF. In nucleotides, the CDR3 is TGTGCCAGCTCACCACGTGCTAGCGTGGTAGAGGGGGCCAACGTCCTGACTTTC.

The chain employs TRBV12-5 and TRBJ1-2; D may be TRBD1 (6 bases). CDR3 length equals 15 residues. Germline V gene sequence: CDR1 LGHNT, CDR2 FRNRAP. The germline V and J ends were trimmed by 5 bases and 0 bases, with 13 bases remaining between them. Here the CDR3 reads CASGPRDIANYGYTF. CDR3 DNA sequence: TGTGCTAGTGGTCCGCGGGACATTGCTAACTATGGCTACACCTTC.

The chain has TRBV6-1 and TRBJ1-5; D is undetermined. CDR1 is MNHNS and CDR2 is SASEGT in the germline V gene. The V end was cut by 10 bases, the J end by 7 bases, with 20 bases between. This CDR3 spans 14 amino acids. The CDR3 protein is CATLVMGWEQPQHF. The DNA for the CDR3 is TGTGCCACCCTCGTTATGGGGTGGGAGCAGCCCCAGCATTTT.